This TCR beta chain was captured in a study of OX40 agonist ivuxolimab in advanced cancers. In terms of the full investigation: Ivuxolimab was a fully human IgG2 agonistic monoclonal antibody targeting the costimulatory receptor OX40 (CD134). Of the roughly 51 patients in dose escalation, about 19 had hepatocellular carcinoma, some 15 had melanoma, 9 had renal cell carcinoma and 9 had head and neck cancer. Intravenous ivuxolimab was administered to patients every 2 weeks at six dose levels: 0.01, 0.1, 0.3, 1.5, 3 and 10 mg/kg. The monotherapy dose-escalation portion (N = 52 patients) of the phase I ivuxolimab trial is reported in the paper. Three dose-escalation patients achieved partial responses, one with hepatocellular carcinoma and two with cutaneous melanoma. Prior anti-PD-1, anti-PD-L1 or anti-CTLA-4 therapy was permitted, and checkpoint inhibitors had been received by about 37% of dose-escalation patients. The point of sequencing TCRbeta in the periphery was to test whether ivuxolimab changed TCR sequence diversity and drove clonal T-cell expansion. The dose-escalation cohort was 82.7% male with a mean age of roughly 62 years, ranging from about 23 to 85.

The paper as a whole reports these results and caveats: On average, CD8+ T cells showed more expanded clones than CD4+ T cells after ivuxolimab. In partial responders in the 0.1-3.0 mg/kg groups, normalized peripheral clonal expansion was found to be among the lowest, especially among CD8+ T cells. Clonal expansion of both CD4+ and CD8+ blood T cells was observed from baseline to week 6 at doses 0.1 to 3.0 mg/kg. The antigen specificity of the clonally expanded peripheral T cells was not determined. Low levels of normalized T-cell clonal expansion were also seen in some patients who did not respond.

Patients with a history of autoimmune disease or receiving systemic immunosuppression were excluded from the trial. In every dose cohort, peripheral blood was drawn for TCR sequencing at baseline, cycle 4 day 1, and cycle 7 day 1. The samples were taken from a phase I, first-in-human, multicenter, open-label dose-escalation trial of ivuxolimab. The trial enrolled adults with locally advanced or metastatic head and neck squamous cell, hepatocellular, melanoma or renal cell carcinoma. Before TCR sequencing, CD4+ and CD8+ T cells were separately sorted from peripheral blood. Genomic DNA was isolated from the sorted cells so that the TCRbeta CDR3 region could be sequenced. The immunoSEQ Assay was used to sequence the TCRbeta CDR3 regions. Here the immuneACCESS table is served through TCRdb, limited to in-frame sequences with V and J called. Missing clones are a known gap in these copies; in checked studies unresolved V genes cover under half, and the rest lacks a known reason. The sample table contains about 49,000 clones; only one count was recorded for about 76% of them. The top ten clonotypes cover about 6.4% of the sample.

Points on this clone: What antigen it recognizes has not been identified. The input lacks base qualities; no much larger clone sits a single base away.

The CDR3 goes from the cysteine to the phenylalanine over 15 residues. The CDR3 DNA has 45 bases and is translated from base 1. The germline V gene (reference sequence) gives CDR1 as SEHNR and CDR2 as FQNEAQ. Trimming costs V 2 bases and J 5 bases, and their ends lie 14 bases apart. This chain joins TRBV7-9 to TRBJ2-3, with the D gene too uncertain to name. This TCR was recovered from an adult with an advanced solid tumor such as melanoma, head and neck, liver or kidney cancer. Source: CD4+ or CD8+ T cells sorted from blood, taken in a trial of the OX40 agonist ivuxolimab. This receptor carries the CDR3 CASSLWLGTEDTQYF. The DNA reads TGTGCCAGCAGCTTATGGTTGGGTACTGAAGATACGCAGTATTTT.